These 30 T cell receptor beta chains were all obtained from the same sample, sequenced in a study of T cells expressing NK-cell markers. TCRdb derives one entry per CDR3 protein from the 5' RACE reads, leaving out DNA. The sample features 440,000 or so distinct CDR3 sequences, with 7.3% in its top ten. The specimen was blood T cells: a sorted CD56 or NKG2C T cell subset, CD4+ or CD8+ T cells, or bulk PBMC T cells (not recorded which). All receptors come from a woman aged 18-70 years in good health.

The chain joins TRBV28 to TRBJ2-5; TCRdb gives TRBD1 as the D gene, but with no DNA this cannot be confirmed. This CDR3 has 14 amino acids. The V gene's germline CDR1 is MDHEN and CDR2 SYDVKM. This CDR3 reads CASSLSSGTETQYF.

The chain links TRBV20-1 to TRBJ1-2. The germline CDR1 and CDR2 sequences are DFQATT and SNEGSKA (reference sequence). The CDR3 extends over 13 amino acids. CDR3 in amino acids: CSATPNTNYGYTF.

This rearrangement joins TRBV4-3 to TRBJ1-5; the D gene TCRdb calls, TRBD1, cannot be checked with no DNA. The germline V gene encodes CDR1 LGHNA and CDR2 YSLEER. CDR3 length: 17 amino acids. The CDR3 loop reads CASSPGQVCHENQPQHF.

The genes are TRBV7-9 and TRBJ1-3; the TRBD1 assignment by TCRdb is unverifiable without DNA. Looked up from germline, CDR1 is SEHNR and CDR2 is FQNEAQ (reference sequence). CDR3 length equals 15 residues. CDR3 protein: CASSSSDRAGNTIYF.

The chain carries TRBV29-1 and TRBJ2-3. There are 13 residues in the CDR3. Germline V gene data show CDR1 as SQVTM and CDR2 as ANQGSEA. CDR3 amino acids: CSVEDQAPDTQYF.

V and J are TRBV5-1 and TRBJ2-3; TCRdb names TRBD1, which stays unverified in the absence of DNA. The CDR3 length is 16 residues. CDR1 is SGHRS, CDR2 YFSETQ, per germline. CDR3 sequence reads: CASSWDRAAYTDTQYF. Looking up the rest from reference TRBV5-1 and TRBJ2-3 gives the full variable domain: KAGVTQTPRYLIKTRGQQVTLSCSPISGHRSVSWYQQTPGQGLQFLFEYFSETQRNKGNFPGRFSGRQFSNSRSEMNVSTLELGDSALYLCASSWDRAAYTDTQYFGPGTRLTVL.

The V gene is TRBV28, the J gene TRBJ2-7; without DNA, the TCRdb call of TRBD2 cannot be checked. This CDR3 contains 16 residues. CDR1 is MDHEN and CDR2 is SYDVKM in the germline V gene. CDR3 region: CASSTPREREDYEQYF.

V is TRBV20-1 and J is TRBJ2-1; TCRdb's D call, TRBD1, is unchecked because there is no DNA. Germline V CDR1 and CDR2: DFQATT, SNEGSKA (reference sequence). The CDR3 runs to 13 residues. CDR3 sequence reads: CSVSIGTSNEQFF.

The chain is built from TRBV10-3 and TRBJ2-2; without DNA, the TCRdb call of TRBD1 cannot be checked. CDR3 length equals 14 residues. Germline V gene sequence: CDR1 ENHRY, CDR2 SYGVKD. CDR3 region: CAISEGVNTGELFF.

J is TRBJ2-2 and V is TRBV7-9; TCRdb reports TRBD2, a call that lacks DNA to check it against. The CDR3 consists of 17 residues. The germline V gene has CDR1 SEHNR and CDR2 FQNEAQ (reference sequence). The CDR3 spells CASSSGVPSPNTGELFF. The variable domain in full, completed from reference TRBV7-9 and TRBJ2-2, reads DTGVSQNPRHKITKRGQNVTFRCDPISEHNRLYWYRQTLGQGPEFLTYFQNEAQLEKSRLLSDRFSAERPKGSFSTLEIQRTEQGDSAMYLCASSSGVPSPNTGELFFGEGSRLTVL.

The rearrangement uses TRBV7-2 and TRBJ2-1; TCRdb calls TRBD2, which cannot be checked without DNA. The CDR3 has 14 amino acids. Germline V gene sequence: CDR1 SGHTA, CDR2 FQGNSA. CDR3 loop: CASSLTSGRNEQFF.

The chain recombines TRBV3-1 with TRBJ2-7; the TRBD1 assignment by TCRdb is unverifiable without DNA. Germline-derived CDR1 and CDR2 are LGHDT and YNNKEL (reference sequence). This CDR3 region has 11 residues. The CDR3 protein is CASSYGNEQYF.

The chain carries TRBV9 and TRBJ1-3. CDR1 is SGDLS, CDR2 YYNGEE, per germline. There are 16 residues in the CDR3. The CDR3 protein is CASSVEGGPAGNTIYF.

The chain is built from TRBV3-1 and TRBJ1-2; lacking DNA, the TRBD1 call made by TCRdb goes unchecked. Germline CDR1 reads LGHDT; CDR2 reads YNNKEL (reference sequence). CDR3 size: 15 residues. The CDR3 sequence is CASSQDRDQAYGYTF.

The chain carries TRBV12-3 or TRBV12-4 and TRBJ1-1; TCRdb names TRBD1, which stays unverified in the absence of DNA. CDR3 length: 12 residues. The CDR3: CASSPGTGDAFF.

The chain recombines TRBV7-9 with TRBJ2-2; the D call from TCRdb, TRBD2, cannot be confirmed without DNA. CDR3 length: 14 amino acids. From germline, CDR1 is SEHNR and CDR2 FQNEAQ (reference sequence). CDR3 sequence: CASFGGTNTGELFF.

This chain connects TRBV18 to TRBJ2-5; TCRdb names TRBD2, which stays unverified in the absence of DNA. The CDR3 is made up of 15 amino acids. Germline V gives CDR1 KGHSH, CDR2 LQKENI. CDR3 protein: CASSPPMRSGETQYF.

The chain links TRBV28 to TRBJ2-1; TCRdb's D call of TRBD2 is untestable without DNA. This CDR3 spans 15 amino acids. The V gene's germline CDR1 is MDHEN and CDR2 SYDVKM. The CDR3 region is CASSLIQRGTNEQFF.

This chain connects TRBV6-2 or TRBV6-3 to TRBJ2-3; lacking DNA, the TRBD1 call made by TCRdb goes unchecked. Germline V gives CDR1 MNHEY, CDR2 SVGEGT. This CDR3 contains 14 residues. The CDR3 spells CASSYSTGGDTQYF.

The chain carries TRBV11-3 and TRBJ2-1; lacking DNA, the TRBD2 call made by TCRdb goes unchecked. Germline-derived CDR1 and CDR2 are SGHNT and YENEEA. The length of the CDR3 is 14 residues. The CDR3 loop is CASSLGRAWDEQFF.

The V call is TRBV20-1, the J call TRBJ2-5; there is no DNA to check the TCRdb D call of TRBD1. The length of the CDR3 is 14 residues. Germline lookup yields CDR1 DFQATT and CDR2 SNEGSKA (reference sequence). CDR3: CSAVRQGRQETQYF.

The chain couples TRBV20-1 to TRBJ2-7; TCRdb selects TRBD1, and the lack of DNA leaves this call unchecked. The length of the CDR3 is 15 residues. Per the germline V gene, CDR1 is DFQATT and CDR2 is SNEGSKA (reference sequence). The CDR3 reads CSAKPAGAPSYEQYF.

This rearrangement joins TRBV21-1 to TRBJ1-5; there is no DNA to check the TCRdb D call of TRBD1. TRBV21-1 is assigned pseudogene status. The CDR3 covers 16 residues. CDR3 amino acids: CASSKGGQSGNQPQHF.

V gene TRBV29-1 combines with J gene TRBJ2-2. The germline gives CDR1 SQVTM, CDR2 ANQGSEA. The CDR3 length is 11 residues. CDR3 protein: CSVVRTGELFF.

The chain joins TRBV4-2 to TRBJ2-2; TCRdb gives TRBD2 as the D gene, but with no DNA this cannot be confirmed. CDR3 length: 17 amino acids. The V gene's germline CDR1 is LGHNA and CDR2 YNFKEQ. CDR3 protein: CASSQDTRGGHTGELFF.

The genes are TRBV4-1 and TRBJ2-1. This CDR3 contains 16 residues. Germline V gene sequence: CDR1 MGHRA, CDR2 YSYEKL. The CDR3 sequence: CASSQALGVSYNEQFF.

The chain has TRBV7-8 and TRBJ1-1. The CDR3 totals 15 residues. Germline loops: CDR1 SGHVS, CDR2 FQNEAQ. The CDR3 sequence: CASSLEEGKYTEAFF.

The J gene is TRBJ2-5, the V gene TRBV29-1. The CDR3 spans 16 residues. From germline, CDR1 is SQVTM and CDR2 ANQGSEA. CDR3 sequence: CSVVKTALLLGETQYF. Looking up the rest from reference TRBV29-1 and TRBJ2-5 gives the full variable domain: SAVISQKPSRDICQRGTSLTIQCQVDSQVTMMFWYRQQPGQSLTLIATANQGSEATYESGFVIDKFPISRPNLTFSTLTVSNMSPEDSSIYLCSVVKTALLLGETQYFGPGTRLLVL.

CDR3 protein: CASSQEEITSGGYNEQFF. J is TRBJ2-1 and V is TRBV4-1; the TCRdb D gene call, TRBD2, has no DNA to confirm it. Germline loops: CDR1 MGHRA, CDR2 YSYEKL. The CDR3 totals 18 residues.

The chain recombines TRBV12-3 or TRBV12-4 with TRBJ1-2; TCRdb returns TRBD1, unconfirmable since there is no DNA. The CDR3 consists of 15 residues. CDR3 sequence: CASSPPGTGGYGYTF.